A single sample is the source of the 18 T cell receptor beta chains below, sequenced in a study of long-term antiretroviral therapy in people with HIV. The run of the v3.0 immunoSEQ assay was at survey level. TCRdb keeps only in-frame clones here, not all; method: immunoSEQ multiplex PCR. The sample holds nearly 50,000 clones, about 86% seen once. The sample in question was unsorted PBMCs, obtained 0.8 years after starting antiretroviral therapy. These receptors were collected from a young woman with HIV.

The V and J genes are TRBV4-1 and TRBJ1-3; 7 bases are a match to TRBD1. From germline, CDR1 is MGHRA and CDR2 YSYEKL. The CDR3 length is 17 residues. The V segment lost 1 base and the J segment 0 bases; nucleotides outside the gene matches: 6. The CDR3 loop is CASSQGRQGSSGNTIYF. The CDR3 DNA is TGCGCCAGCAGCCAAGGTCGACAGGGTTCCTCTGGAAACACCATATATTTT.

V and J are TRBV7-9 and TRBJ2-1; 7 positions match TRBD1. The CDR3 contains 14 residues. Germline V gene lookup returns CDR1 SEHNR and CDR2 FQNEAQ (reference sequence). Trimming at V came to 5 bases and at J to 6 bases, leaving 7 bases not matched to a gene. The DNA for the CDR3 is TGTGCCAGCAGCGGGACAGCGGCCGGCAATGAGCAGTTCTTC. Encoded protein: CASSGTAAGNEQFF.

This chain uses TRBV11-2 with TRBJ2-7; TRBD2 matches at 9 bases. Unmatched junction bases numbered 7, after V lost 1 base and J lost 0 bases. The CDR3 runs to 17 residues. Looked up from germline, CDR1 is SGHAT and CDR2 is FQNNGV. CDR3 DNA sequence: TGTGCCAGCAGCTTAGCGGCTAGCGGGACTTACTCCTACGAGCAGTACTTC. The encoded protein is CASSLAASGTYSYEQYF.

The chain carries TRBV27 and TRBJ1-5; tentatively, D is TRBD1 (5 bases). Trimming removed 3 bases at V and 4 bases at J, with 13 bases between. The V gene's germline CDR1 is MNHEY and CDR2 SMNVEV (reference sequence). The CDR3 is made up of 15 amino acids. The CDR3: CASSFLGGLNQPQHF. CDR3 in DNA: TGTGCCAGCAGTTTTTTGGGGGGGTTGAATCAGCCCCAGCATTTT.

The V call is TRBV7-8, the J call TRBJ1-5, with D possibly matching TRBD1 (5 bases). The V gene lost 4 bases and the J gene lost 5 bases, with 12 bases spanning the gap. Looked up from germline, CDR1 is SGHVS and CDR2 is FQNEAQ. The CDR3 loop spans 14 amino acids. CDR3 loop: CASSSSDSYQPQHF. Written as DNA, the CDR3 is TGTGCCAGCAGCTCCTCAGACAGCTATCAGCCCCAGCATTTT.

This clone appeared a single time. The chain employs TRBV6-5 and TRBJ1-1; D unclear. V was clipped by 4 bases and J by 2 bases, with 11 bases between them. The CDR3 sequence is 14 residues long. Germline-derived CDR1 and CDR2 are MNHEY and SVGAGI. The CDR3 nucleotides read TGTGCCAGCAGTTCGGGGTCCGAAAACACTGAAGCTTTCTTT. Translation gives CASSSGSENTEAFF.

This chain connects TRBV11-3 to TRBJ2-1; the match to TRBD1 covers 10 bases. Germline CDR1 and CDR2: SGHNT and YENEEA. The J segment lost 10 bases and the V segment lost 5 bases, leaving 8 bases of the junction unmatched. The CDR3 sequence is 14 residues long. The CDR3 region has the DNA TGTGCCAGCAGCCTTGACGGGACAGGGGCCGAGCAGTTCTTC. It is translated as CASSLDGTGAEQFF.

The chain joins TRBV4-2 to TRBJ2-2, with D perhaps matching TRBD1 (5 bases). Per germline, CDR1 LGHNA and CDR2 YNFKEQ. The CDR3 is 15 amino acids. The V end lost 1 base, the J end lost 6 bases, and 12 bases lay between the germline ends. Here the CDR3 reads CASSQASGMAGELFF. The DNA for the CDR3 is TGTGCCAGCAGCCAAGCTTCAGGGATGGCCGGGGAGCTGTTTTTT.

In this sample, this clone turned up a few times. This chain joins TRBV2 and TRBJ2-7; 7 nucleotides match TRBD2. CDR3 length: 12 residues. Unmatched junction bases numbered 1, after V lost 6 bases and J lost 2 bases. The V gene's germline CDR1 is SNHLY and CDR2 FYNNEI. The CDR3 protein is CASSGLAYEQYF. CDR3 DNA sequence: TGTGCCAGCAGCGGACTAGCCTACGAGCAGTACTTC.

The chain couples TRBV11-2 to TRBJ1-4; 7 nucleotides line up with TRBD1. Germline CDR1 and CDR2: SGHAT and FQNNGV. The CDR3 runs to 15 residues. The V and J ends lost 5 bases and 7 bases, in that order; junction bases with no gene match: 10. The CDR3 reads CASSPGGVQSEKLFF. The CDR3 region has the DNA TGTGCCAGCAGCCCAGGGGGGGTTCAAAGTGAAAAACTGTTTTTT.

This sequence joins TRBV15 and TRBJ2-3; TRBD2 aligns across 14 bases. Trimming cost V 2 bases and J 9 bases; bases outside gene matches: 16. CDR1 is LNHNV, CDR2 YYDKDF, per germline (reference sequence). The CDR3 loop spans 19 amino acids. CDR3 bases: TGTGCCACCAGCAGAACGAGTGCTGTTTCGGGACTAGCGGGAGTGACGCAGTATTTT. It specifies CATSRTSAVSGLAGVTQYF.

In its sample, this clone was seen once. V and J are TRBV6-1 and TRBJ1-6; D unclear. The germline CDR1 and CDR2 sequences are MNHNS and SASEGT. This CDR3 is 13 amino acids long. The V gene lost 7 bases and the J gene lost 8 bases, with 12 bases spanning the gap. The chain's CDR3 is CASTLLGDSPLHF. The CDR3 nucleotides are TGTGCCAGCACCCTTCTGGGCGATTCACCCCTCCACTTT.

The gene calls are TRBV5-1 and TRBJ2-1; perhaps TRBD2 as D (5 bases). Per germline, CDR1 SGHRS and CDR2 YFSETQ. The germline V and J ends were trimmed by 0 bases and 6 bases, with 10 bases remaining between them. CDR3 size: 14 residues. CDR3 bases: TGCGCCAGCAGCTTGGAGGTGGGAGTCAATGAGCAGTTCTTC. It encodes CASSLEVGVNEQFF.

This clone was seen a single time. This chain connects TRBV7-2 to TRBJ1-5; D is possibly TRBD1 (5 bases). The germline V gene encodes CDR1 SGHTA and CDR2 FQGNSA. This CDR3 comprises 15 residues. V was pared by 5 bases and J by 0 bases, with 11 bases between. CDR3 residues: CASSPGGSSNQPQHF. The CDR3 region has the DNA TGTGCCAGCAGCCCGGGGGGGTCTAGCAATCAGCCCCAGCATTTT.

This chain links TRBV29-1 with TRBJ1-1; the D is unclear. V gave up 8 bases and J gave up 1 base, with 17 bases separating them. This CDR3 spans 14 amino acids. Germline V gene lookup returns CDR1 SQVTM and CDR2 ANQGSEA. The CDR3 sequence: CSLYPHRSNTEAFF. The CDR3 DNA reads TGCAGCCTATACCCCCACCGCTCGAACACTGAAGCTTTCTTT.

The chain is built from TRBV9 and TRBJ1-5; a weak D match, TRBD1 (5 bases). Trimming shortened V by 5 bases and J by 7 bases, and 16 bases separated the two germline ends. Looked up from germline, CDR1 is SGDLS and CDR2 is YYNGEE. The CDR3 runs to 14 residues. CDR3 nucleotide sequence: TGTGCCAGCAGTCCGTACCACCAGGGCCAGCCCCAGCATTTT. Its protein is CASSPYHQGQPQHF.

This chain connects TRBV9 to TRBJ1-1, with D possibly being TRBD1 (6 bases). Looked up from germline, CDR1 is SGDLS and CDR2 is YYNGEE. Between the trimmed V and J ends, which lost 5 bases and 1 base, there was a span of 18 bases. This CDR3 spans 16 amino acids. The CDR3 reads CASRSGRGARNTEAFF. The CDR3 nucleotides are TGTGCCAGCAGGTCAGGTAGGGGGGCCAGGAACACTGAAGCTTTCTTT.

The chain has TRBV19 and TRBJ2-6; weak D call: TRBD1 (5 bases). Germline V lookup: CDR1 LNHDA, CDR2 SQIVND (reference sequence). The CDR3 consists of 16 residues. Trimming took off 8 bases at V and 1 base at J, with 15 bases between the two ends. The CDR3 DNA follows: TGTGCCAGTCAGGAGCAGGGTGGTTCTGGGGCCAACGTCCTGACTTTC. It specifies CASQEQGGSGANVLTF.